These 20 T cell receptor beta chains originate from one sample sequenced in a study of CD8+CD57+ T cells in acquired aplastic anemia. Genomic DNA, the template, was used for profiling of the TCR beta VDJ and CDR3. TCRdb reprocessed the reads via MiXCR and lists one record per CDR3 protein. This sample yields around 200,000 distinct CDR3 sequences, of which approximately 49% are seen a single time; about 15% belongs to the top ten. What was sequenced was sorted CD4+, CD8+, or CD8+CD57+ T cells (not recorded which) from PBMCs. Every receptor here comes from a human donor in good health, serving as a control.

This clonotype has a handful of counts. The V and J genes are TRBV10-3 and TRBJ2-7, with 10 bases aligning to TRBD1. The junction had 4 bases not matched to a gene; V was cut back by 3 bases and J by 5 bases. This CDR3 comprises 14 residues. CDR1 ENHRY and CDR2 SYGVKD come from the germline V gene. CDR3 DNA sequence: TGTGCCATCAGTGATGGGACAGGGGCCGACGAGCAGTACTTC. This sequence encodes CAISDGTGADEQYF.

This clonotype was picked up many times. This CDR3 reads CASSKTSGGNYNEQFF. CDR3 in DNA: TGTGCCAGCAGTAAAACTAGCGGGGGCAACTACAATGAGCAGTTCTTC. This chain links TRBV2 with TRBJ2-1, with 11 nucleotides matching TRBD2. CDR1 is SNHLY and CDR2 is FYNNEI in the germline V gene. The V and J ends lost 5 bases and 3 bases, in that order; junction bases with no gene match: 6. CDR3 size: 16 residues.

This clonotype was detected many times. V usage is TRBV24-1 and J usage is TRBJ2-1, with 14 bases identical to TRBD2. V dropped 3 bases and J dropped 0; count of bases not matched to a gene: 12. From germline, CDR1 is KGHDR and CDR2 SFDVKD. This CDR3 has 21 amino acids. This chain's CDR3 is CATSDNNGLAGGRSSYNEQFF. The CDR3 coding sequence is TGTGCCACCAGTGATAACAACGGACTAGCGGGGGGCCGCAGCTCCTACAATGAGCAGTTCTTC.

This clonotype has only a few counts. CDR3 sequence: CASSEGWRGASMETQYF. The DNA for the CDR3 is TGTGCCAGCAGTGAAGGGTGGCGGGGGGCCAGTATGGAGACCCAGTACTTC. The V and J genes are TRBV9 and TRBJ2-5, with TRBD2 identical over 8 bases. The V gene end was trimmed by 5 bases and the J gene end by 5 bases; junction bases not matched to a gene: 17. This CDR3 region has 17 residues. Germline V gene lookup returns CDR1 SGDLS and CDR2 YYNGEE.

The chain couples TRBV19 to TRBJ1-6; the D is unclear. CDR3 length: 14 residues. Trimming pared 6 bases from V and 7 bases from J, leaving 13 bases between. CDR1 and CDR2 (germline): LNHDA, SQIVND (reference sequence). CDR3 in DNA: TGTGCCAGTAGCTGGGGAGTGATAAATTCACCCCTCCACTTT. Protein sequence: CASSWGVINSPLHF.

The chain employs TRBV10-3 and TRBJ2-5, with 12 bases aligning to TRBD1. Germline V gene data show CDR1 as ENHRY and CDR2 as SYGVKD. V was clipped by 6 bases and J by 4 bases; unmatched bases: 6. The CDR3 length is 15 residues. The CDR3 spells CAIRPGQGARETQYF. The DNA of the CDR3 is TGTGCCATCAGGCCGGGACAGGGGGCGCGAGAGACCCAGTACTTC.

Points on this clonotype: The junction differs from germline at one of its ends, possibly a read error. This sequence joins TRBV11-2 and TRBJ2-3; 9 nucleotides agree with TRBD1. This CDR3 comprises 13 residues. CDR1 is SGHAT, CDR2 FQNNGV, per germline. The CDR3 DNA reads TGTGCCAGCAGCTTAGACAGGGGACAGGGCGGGATTTTT. Translating it yields CASSLDRGQGGIF.

This clonotype appeared many times. V and J are TRBV7-3 and TRBJ2-4; D is perhaps TRBD1 (6 bases). V lost 2 bases, J lost 7 bases, and 15 bases lay in between. Germline V gene data show CDR1 as SGHTA and CDR2 as FQGTGA. The CDR3 has 15 amino acids. CDR3 in amino acids: CASSLSPSRGNIQYF. The CDR3 nucleotides read TGTGCCAGCAGCTTATCCCCTTCTAGGGGGAACATTCAGTACTTC.

The V call is TRBV20-1, the J call TRBJ2-1, with D hard to call. Between the trimmed V and J ends, which lost 5 bases and 6 bases, there was a span of 8 bases. Germline values: CDR1 DFQATT, CDR2 SNEGSKA (reference sequence). There are 11 residues in the CDR3. The CDR3 DNA is TGCAGTGCTGGCCTTGGCAATGAGCAGTTCTTC. This translates into CSAGLGNEQFF.

On this clonotype: Relative to the germline gene, one junction end is altered; a read error may explain this. This CDR3 is CASSLAFGRGGNTIYF. CDR3 DNA sequence: TGCGCCAGCAGCTTGGCCTTCGGTCGAGGCGGGAACACCATATATTTT. The chain uses TRBV7-2 and TRBJ1-3; D is uncertain. The CDR3 is 16 residues long. The germline gives CDR1 SGHTA, CDR2 FQGNSA.

The CDR3: CSARPTGLNTGELFF. CDR3 sequence (DNA): TGCAGTGCTAGACCGACAGGGTTGAACACCGGGGAGCTGTTTTTT. The chain couples TRBV20-1 to TRBJ2-2; 7 bases are a match to TRBD1. This CDR3 comprises 15 residues. J lost 1 base, V lost 2 bases, and 4 bases had no gene match. In germline, CDR1 is DFQATT, CDR2 SNEGSKA (reference sequence).

The DNA for the CDR3 is TGCGCCAGCAGCTTCGGACAGGGTGGCTACACCTTC. It encodes CASSFGQGGYTF. This chain joins TRBV5-1 and TRBJ1-2, with TRBD1 identical over 8 bases. Per germline, CDR1 SGHRS and CDR2 YFSETQ. This CDR3 comprises 12 residues. With V trimmed by 2 bases and J by 7 bases, 1 base remained unmatched.

A note on this clonotype: This sequence may be a read error, since a much larger clone differs from it by one base. The chain joins TRBV12-3 or TRBV12-4 to TRBJ1-6; D is ambiguous. The CDR3 contains 15 residues. The CDR3 coding sequence is TGTGCCAGCAGTTTGAGCACCGGTTATAATCCACCCCTCCACTTT. This gives the protein CASSLSTGYNPPLHF.

This clonotype was seen a handful of times. CDR3 bases: TGTGCCAGCAGGTCGACAGGGGCCGGTAATGCTGGTGGCTACACCTTC. Amino acids: CASRSTGAGNAGGYTF. The V and J genes are TRBV3-1 and TRBJ1-2; TRBD1 matches 8 bases. The J segment lost 7 bases and the V segment lost 6 bases, leaving 16 bases of the junction unmatched. The length of the CDR3 is 16 residues. CDR1 is LGHDT and CDR2 is YNNKEL in the germline V gene (reference sequence).

This clonotype was detected once. This sequence joins TRBV15 and TRBJ1-1, with a weak D call TRBD1 (5 bases). Between the trimmed V and J ends, which lost 3 bases and 0 bases, there was a span of 8 bases. This CDR3 is built from 14 residues. Germline assignment: CDR1 LNHNV and CDR2 YYDKDF (reference sequence). For the CDR3, the DNA is TGTGCCACCAGCAGGACAGCAATGAACACTGAAGCTTTCTTT. It specifies CATSRTAMNTEAFF.

This clonotype showed up many times. This chain uses TRBV12-3 or TRBV12-4 with TRBJ1-2, with 8 bases matching TRBD1. This CDR3 has 12 residues. The trim removed 6 bases at V and 7 bases at J, leaving 4 bases unmatched. The CDR3 protein is CASRGQGGGYTF. In nucleotides, the CDR3 is TGTGCCAGCAGAGGACAGGGAGGTGGCTACACCTTC.

This clonotype came up once. This chain links TRBV7-6 with TRBJ1-5; 9 positions match TRBD1. This CDR3 has 15 amino acids. Trimming at V came to 6 bases and at J to 6 bases, leaving 9 bases not matched to a gene. Germline V gene lookup returns CDR1 SGHVS and CDR2 FNYEAQ. Here the CDR3 DNA reads TGTGCCAGCAGTTGGGGACAGGGTGTGAGTCAGCCCCAGCATTTT. Translating it yields CASSWGQGVSQPQHF.

V usage is TRBV24-1 and J usage is TRBJ2-1; possible D gene TRBD1, 6 bases. In germline, CDR1 is KGHDR, CDR2 SFDVKD. Trimming stripped 4 bases from V and 6 bases from J, with 15 bases between. CDR3 size: 15 residues. This CDR3 is CATSEHRDDLNEQFF. In nucleotides, the CDR3 is TGTGCCACCAGTGAGCACAGGGATGATCTCAATGAGCAGTTCTTC.

In regard to this clonotype: A single base separates this from a much larger clone, so it may be a read error. V and J are TRBV15 and TRBJ1-6; tentatively, D is TRBD1 (5 bases). CDR3 size: 12 residues. Germline CDR1 is LNHNV and CDR2 is YYDKDF (reference sequence). V was shortened by 6 bases and J by 11 bases, with 11 bases between the two germline ends. The CDR3, as DNA: TGTGCCACCAGATCAGGGAATCCACCCCTCCACTTT. Translating it yields CATRSGNPPLHF.

This clonotype was observed at least ten times. The chain combines TRBV15 with TRBJ2-2; D perhaps matches TRBD2 (5 bases). V was shortened by 1 base and J by 1 base, with 7 bases between the two germline ends. CDR1 and CDR2 (germline): LNHNV, YYDKDF (reference sequence). The CDR3 length is 15 residues. CDR3 DNA sequence: TGTGCCACCAGCAGAGTACTAGGGAACACCGGGGAGCTGTTTTTT. The encoded protein is CATSRVLGNTGELFF.